What follows is one TCR beta chain and its context. These data belong to a study of control samples from healthy donors and cancer patients. The protocol was immunoSEQ multiplex PCR, while the TCRdb copy is restricted to in-frame clones and leaves out a portion. The sample holds around 130,000 clones, just over 90% seen once. CDR1 and CDR2 (germline): SGDLS, YYNGEE. The CDR3 length is 15 residues. The junction had 9 bases not matched to a gene; V was cut back by 2 bases and J by 5 bases. Sample: PBMCs. The chain couples TRBV9 to TRBJ1-2, with 7 bases identical to TRBD1. This clonotype was sampled from a man aged 50 to 60 with head and neck cancer. CDR3 nucleotide sequence: TGTGCCAGCAGCGTCTCCCCCGGACAGGCGTATGGCTACACCTTC. Amino acids: CASSVSPGQAYGYTF.